This T cell receptor (beta chain) emerged from a study of molecular identifiers for immune sequencing clone quantification. Study at large: Within a replicate experiment, RNA obtained from either approximately 20,000 or 100,000 naive CD8 cells was divided into five aliquots, and four of those aliquots were then sequenced. Study-level points and caveats: Beyond 20 RNA copies, clones held over 98% of effector molecules, compared with under 1% in naive cells. Detection of one spiked Jurkat cell's TCR RNA reportedly worked in some 980,000 naive cells.

Per the germline V gene, CDR1 is SEHNR and CDR2 is FQNEAQ (reference sequence). Trimming shortened V by 7 bases and J by 3 bases, and 24 bases separated the two germline ends. The CDR3 spans 17 residues. Many counts were recorded for this clonotype. Its antigen is unknown. For bulk TCR libraries, previously described methods and listed TCR primers were used. Each CDR3 protein is one row after TCRdb ran MiXCR on the PCR reads. Of approximately 500,000 distinct CDR3 sequences in the sample, about a fifth are singletons; the top ten hold more than 0.8%. The clonotype comes from a human donor in good health. Some libraries in this study had Jurkat cell RNA spiked in. The V call is TRBV7-9, the J call TRBJ1-1; D unclear. Sequences were obtained from naive CD8+ T cells from blood, with Jurkat cell RNA spiked in. The subset was: FACS-sorted CD8+CD4-CCR7+CD45RA+ naive T cells. As DNA, the CDR3 is TGTGCCAGCACCAAAGGGCCGGGCTCGTCTGCCCACACTGAAGCTTTCTTT. Amino acids: CASTKGPGSSAHTEAFF.